This entry lists 22 T cell receptor beta chains sequenced from one sample in a study of graft-versus-host responses after intestinal transplantation. The data were produced by immunoSEQ multiplex PCR, yet TCRdb's version contains in-frame clones alone and is incomplete. This sample yields about 12,000 clones, of which about 30% are seen a single time; about 3.2% belongs to the top ten. Irradiated stimulators labeled with violet dye, around 200,000 in number, were plated with around 200,000 CFSE-labeled responders. The source material was alloreactive CD8+ T cells from a mixed lymphocyte reaction culture, sampled before intestinal transplant. Subset here: CFSE-low proliferating T cells sorted from roughly six-day pre-transplant mixed lymphocyte reaction (GvH or HvG direction). The receptor source for this set is a human patient who received an intestinal transplant.

This clone rates as medium-sized. This CDR3 reads CASSLTGGYEQYF. DNA of the CDR3: TGTGCCAGCAGTTTGACAGGGGGCTACGAGCAGTACTTC. This chain uses TRBV27 with TRBJ2-7; 9 bases line up with TRBD1. The CDR3 is made up of 13 amino acids. With V trimmed by 3 bases and J by 3 bases, 0 bases remained unmatched. The germline V gene encodes CDR1 MNHEY and CDR2 SMNVEV (reference sequence).

The chain links TRBV4-2 to TRBJ2-7; D gene uncertain. Between the trimmed V and J ends, which lost 2 bases and 3 bases, there was a span of 5 bases. This CDR3 contains 12 residues. The germline V gene has CDR1 LGHNA and CDR2 YNFKEQ. The CDR3 bases are TGTGCCAGCAGCCAATCTAGCTACGAGCAGTACTTC. Translating it yields CASSQSSYEQYF.

This clone was counted once. Other DNA sequences in the sample encode the same CDR3. V usage is TRBV11-2 and J usage is TRBJ2-7, with D hard to call. V dropped 2 bases and J dropped 0 bases, with 11 bases sitting between them. CDR1 and CDR2 from the germline V gene are SGHAT and FQNNGV. CDR3 length: 15 residues. CDR3 residues: CASSLLGTASYEQYF. The CDR3 DNA is TGTGCCAGCAGCTTATTGGGAACAGCCTCCTACGAGCAGTACTTC.

The V and J genes are TRBV27 and TRBJ2-7; weak D call: TRBD2 (6 bases). V was pared by 2 bases and J by 7 bases, with 6 bases between. Germline lookup yields CDR1 MNHEY and CDR2 SMNVEV (reference sequence). The CDR3 totals 11 residues. DNA of the CDR3: TGTGCCAGCAGTTTAGGGGGGGAGCAGTACTTC. This gives the protein CASSLGGEQYF.

This clone was recorded a few times. The V gene is TRBV5-1, the J gene TRBJ2-7; tentatively, D is TRBD2 (5 bases). Germline CDR1 SGHRS, CDR2 YFSETQ. This CDR3 has 14 residues. Trimming pared 2 bases from V and 3 bases from J, leaving 12 bases between. The CDR3 nucleotides read TGCGCCAGCAGCTTTCGGGGATTGTACTACGAGCAGTACTTC. This translates into CASSFRGLYYEQYF.

V is TRBV9 and J is TRBJ1-3; no clear D. Germline CDR1 SGDLS, CDR2 YYNGEE. V gave up 0 bases and J gave up 4 bases, with 8 bases separating them. The CDR3 spans 14 residues. The DNA for the CDR3 is TGTGCCAGCAGCGTAGTGGCAGACGGAAACACCATATATTTT. Protein sequence: CASSVVADGNTIYF.

This clone was found a few times. The CDR3 coding sequence is TGTGCCAGCAGCGTACAGGGATTCCCCATCAATGAGCAGTTCTTC. It specifies CASSVQGFPINEQFF. The chain carries TRBV9 and TRBJ2-1, with D possibly matching TRBD1 (5 bases). Germline CDR1 is SGDLS and CDR2 is YYNGEE. The CDR3 extends over 15 amino acids. With 1 base removed from V and 6 bases from J, the gap between germline ends came to 14 bases.

The V and J genes are TRBV7-3 and TRBJ1-1; D remains ambiguous. Germline CDR1 SGHTA, CDR2 FQGTGA. The CDR3 covers 14 residues. The V and J ends lost 5 bases and 0 bases respectively, with 10 bases between them. The CDR3 loop is CASSPAGMNTEAFF. Here the CDR3 DNA reads TGTGCCAGCAGCCCGGCGGGGATGAACACTGAAGCTTTCTTT.

The genes are TRBV13 and TRBJ1-1; D call uncertain. This CDR3 is built from 14 residues. V was pared by 2 bases and J by 8 bases, with 15 bases between. Germline-derived CDR1 and CDR2 are PRHDT and FYEKMQ (reference sequence). The CDR3 loop is CASSLWTEQGEAFF. In DNA, the CDR3 is TGTGCCAGCAGCTTATGGACTGAACAAGGAGAAGCTTTCTTT.

The rearrangement uses TRBV29-1 and TRBJ2-2, with unresolved D. The germline V gene has CDR1 SQVTM and CDR2 ANQGSEA. This CDR3 is 12 amino acids long. Trimming removed 7 bases from V and 5 bases from J, with 11 bases in between. CDR3 amino acids: CSAPEGTGELFF. The CDR3 DNA is TGCAGCGCTCCAGAAGGGACCGGGGAGCTGTTTTTT.

The table lists this clone with a few counts. This chain joins TRBV6-6 and TRBJ2-3; the D is unclear. Deletions cut 2 bases from V and 2 bases from J, with 11 bases between. Germline V lookup: CDR1 MNHNY, CDR2 SVGAGI (reference sequence). The CDR3 consists of 15 residues. This CDR3 reads CASSYLGPYTDTQYF. CDR3 DNA: TGTGCCAGCAGTTACCTTGGGCCTTACACAGATACGCAGTATTTT.

This rearrangement joins TRBV5-6 to TRBJ2-1; D is unresolved. This CDR3 is built from 15 residues. Trimming left V 4 bases short and J 0 bases short, with 11 bases between. CDR1 and CDR2 from the germline V gene are SGHDT and YYEEEE. The CDR3 here is CASSLGPSSYNEQFF. The CDR3 DNA is TGTGCCAGCAGCCTTGGACCAAGCTCCTACAATGAGCAGTTCTTC.

This clone occurred a few times. The chain couples TRBV4-2 to TRBJ1-5, with D perhaps matching TRBD1 (6 bases). With 0 bases removed from V and 4 bases from J, the gap between germline ends came to 10 bases. The CDR3 consists of 15 residues. CDR1 LGHNA and CDR2 YNFKEQ come from the germline V gene. CDR3 sequence (DNA): TGTGCCAGCAGCCAAGATCCAGGGGCGAATCAGCCCCAGCATTTT. This encodes CASSQDPGANQPQHF.

V is TRBV29-1 and J is TRBJ2-7; no reliable D call. This CDR3 has 13 residues. V was pared by 7 bases and J by 0 bases, with 13 bases between. In germline, CDR1 is SQVTM, CDR2 ANQGSEA. In nucleotides, the CDR3 is TGCAGCGCGAGGACCGGCCTCTCCTACGAGCAGTACTTC. This codes for CSARTGLSYEQYF.

This clone is medium-sized by share. V and J are TRBV6-5 and TRBJ1-5; 8 nucleotides align to TRBD1. V shed 5 bases and J 3 bases; nucleotides not matched to a gene: 6. The CDR3 length is 15 residues. Germline V gene data show CDR1 as MNHEY and CDR2 as SVGAGI. CDR3 in DNA: TGTGCCAGCAGTCCTCGGACAGGGATCAATCAGCCCCAGCATTTT. Amino acid sequence: CASSPRTGINQPQHF.

As to this clone: Germline and junction disagree at one end, which may indicate a read error. The V and J genes are TRBV29-1 and TRBJ2-2; D gene unclear. Looked up from germline, CDR1 is SQVTM and CDR2 is ANQGSEA. The CDR3 is 13 residues long. CDR3 sequence (DNA): TGCAGCGCTGAAGGGCAGGACACCGGGGAGCTGTTTTTT. Translating it yields CSAEGQDTGELFF.

The chain joins TRBV27 to TRBJ1-2; TRBD1 aligns across 7 bases. Germline loops: CDR1 MNHEY, CDR2 SMNVEV (reference sequence). The ends lost 6 bases at V and 6 bases at J; junction bases unmatched: 7. The CDR3 runs 13 residues. The CDR3 spells CASSPTGDHGYTF. In DNA, the CDR3 is TGTGCCAGCAGCCCCACAGGGGATCATGGCTACACCTTC.

This clone appeared once. CDR3 sequence: CASSVATSSSYEQYF. DNA for the CDR3: TGTGCCAGCAGCGTCGCGACTAGTTCCTCCTACGAGCAGTACTTC. The V gene is TRBV2, the J gene TRBJ2-7; a possible D gene is TRBD2 (6 bases). This CDR3 comprises 15 residues. Germline loops: CDR1 SNHLY, CDR2 FYNNEI. Between the trimmed V and J ends, which lost 6 bases and 0 bases, there was a span of 15 bases.

The CDR3 reads CASRPGRGYTEAFF. The CDR3 coding sequence is TGTGCCAGCAGACCGGGACGGGGATACACTGAAGCTTTCTTT. This chain uses TRBV6-7 with TRBJ1-1, with D perhaps TRBD1 (5 bases). TRBV6-7 is an ORF for which the function is uncertain. The CDR3 has 14 amino acids. Trimming stripped 6 bases from V and 3 bases from J, with 14 bases between.

The V and J genes are TRBV11-2 and TRBJ2-1, with 9 bases identical to TRBD2. The germline gives CDR1 SGHAT, CDR2 FQNNGV. The V segment lost 3 bases and the J segment 4 bases; nucleotides outside the gene matches: 4. This CDR3 spans 15 amino acids. The CDR3 protein is CASSFSGRSYNEQFF. The CDR3 nucleotides read TGTGCCAGCAGCTTTAGCGGGAGATCTTACAATGAGCAGTTCTTC.

V and J are TRBV27 and TRBJ2-7, with 8 bases aligning to TRBD1. Germline lookup yields CDR1 MNHEY and CDR2 SMNVEV (reference sequence). V was pared by 3 bases and J by 0 bases, with 4 bases of the junction left unmatched. This CDR3 has 15 residues. The CDR3 nucleotides read TGTGCCAGCAGTTTCCGGACAGGGAGCTCCTACGAGCAGTACTTC. Translating it yields CASSFRTGSSYEQYF.

The chain couples TRBV11-1 to TRBJ2-5; D unclear. The CDR3 length is 11 residues. The germline V gene encodes CDR1 SGHAT and CDR2 FQDESV (reference sequence). V lost 1 base to trimming and J lost 4 bases, with 1 base between them. The CDR3 here is CASSLGETQYF. CDR3 DNA: TGTGCCAGCAGCTTAGGAGAGACCCAGTACTTC.